These 3 T cell receptor beta chains were sequenced from one sample in a study of tumor-infiltrating lymphocytes in localized non-small cell lung cancer. Only in-frame clones appear in the TCRdb table, and some are missing; sequencing was by immunoSEQ multiplex PCR. The profile covers approximately 6,400 clones, with less than 85% appearing a single time and approximately 6% taken by the ten largest. Material for sequencing was lung tumor tissue. These receptor sequences come from a human donor with non-small cell lung cancer.

This clone occurred once. V usage is TRBV18 and J usage is TRBJ2-7; D not certain. The length of the CDR3 is 15 residues. Between the trimmed V and J ends, which lost 0 bases and 0 bases, there was a span of 9 bases. In germline, CDR1 is KGHSH, CDR2 LQKENI. This CDR3 is CASSPPQARSYEQYF. Written as DNA, the CDR3 is TGTGCCAGCTCACCACCCCAGGCGCGCTCCTACGAGCAGTACTTC.

The chain uses TRBV14 and TRBJ2-1; D unclear. V lost 1 base to trimming and J lost 7 bases, with 5 bases between them. CDR1 is SGHDN and CDR2 is FVKESK in the germline V gene. The CDR3 runs 12 residues. CDR3: CASSQGWNEQFF. The CDR3 DNA reads TGTGCCAGCAGCCAAGGCTGGAATGAGCAGTTCTTC.

V is TRBV2 and J is TRBJ2-6; D gene uncertain. Trimming removed 9 bases at V and 2 bases at J, with 11 bases between. Germline CDR1 SNHLY, CDR2 FYNNEI. The CDR3 is 14 amino acids. The CDR3 sequence is CASLGYPGANVLTF. As DNA, the CDR3 is TGTGCCAGTTTGGGGTATCCTGGGGCCAACGTCCTGACTTTC.